The T cell receptor (beta chain) under discussion was sequenced for a study of blood T cells in healthy people across ages. The second PCR ran about 7 to 12 cycles with a sample-barcoded 5' primer and J-beta primers. All cDNA molecules were each tagged by a template-switch adaptor with 12 random nucleotides. TCRdb ran MiXCR on the 5' RACE reads and lists one entry per CDR3 protein. Of hundreds of thousands of distinct CDR3 sequences in the sample, around three fifths are singletons; the top ten hold around a quarter. Germline loops: CDR1 MNHEY, CDR2 SVGAGI. The CDR3 covers 14 residues. J was trimmed by 4 bases and V by 6 bases; bases with no gene match: 4.

The chain couples TRBV6-5 to TRBJ2-5; 11 bases line up with TRBD2. Material: blood. The TCR comes from a man aged 40-49 years in good health. The CDR3 reads CASRATSGAETQYF. The CDR3 DNA is TGTGCCAGCAGGGCGACTAGCGGGGCAGAGACCCAGTACTTC.